A selection of T cell receptor beta chains follows, all from one sample in a study of PD-L1 blockade in urothelial cancer. Produced via immunoSEQ multiplex PCR; TCRdb's table is partial and in-frame only. The sample includes about 36,000 clones, approximately 80% of them seen just once. Sequences were derived from PBMCs, sampled around atezolizumab (anti-PD-L1) treatment. These receptor sequences come from a man between 35 and 55 years old with urothelial cancer. Each CDR3 is given without its conserved first and last residue. Each record gives: CDR3 length, V gene, J gene, CDR3 protein.

>14|TRBV9|TRBJ1-4
ASSALLGDSNEKLF
>12|TRBV7-2|TRBJ2-7
ASSLADRGAEQY
>9|TRBV30|TRBJ2-7
AWSVGGEQY
>11|TRBV9|TRBJ1-2
ASSVGDTYGYT
>12|TRBV30|TRBJ1-2
AWRKEQGANGYT
>11|TRBV2|TRBJ1-5
ASKQGNNQPQH
>13|TRBV5-6|TRBJ2-3
ASSLGLASTDTQY
>13|TRBV7-8|TRBJ2-7
ASSLDLRVAYEQY
>12|TRBV9|TRBJ1-6
ASSAQGAGSPLH
>12|TRBV28|TRBJ2-7
ASSSADRSYEQY
>12|TRBV14|TRBJ1-3
ASSRTGFGNTIY
>13|TRBV28|TRBJ2-3
ASSFLGGEADTQY
>11|TRBV9|TRBJ2-2
ASSRQGTGELF
>13|TRBV7-8|TRBJ2-5
ASSLTSGRTETQY
>12|TRBV30|TRBJ2-1
AWRTGLAGGWQF
>13|TRBV5-1|TRBJ1-1
ASSPERRPNTEAF
>12|TRBV30|TRBJ2-7
AWSAGGELYEQY
>12|TRBV19|TRBJ1-1
ATTGGAQLLGAF
>11|TRBV11-2|TRBJ1-2
ASSEQGSYGYT
>12|TRBV27|TRBJ1-1
ASSLGQGGTEAF
>12|TRBV19|TRBJ1-5
ASNPGMSNQPQH
>13|TRBV7-2|TRBJ2-1
ASSLILAGGDEQF
>14|TRBV9|TRBJ2-2
ASSVARTQGAGELF
>13|TRBV18|TRBJ2-3
ASSQGGRMADTQY
>15|TRBV5-4|TRBJ2-5
ASSFGLAGRGARTQY
>13|TRBV6-5|TRBJ1-5
ASSYSRPGGRPQH